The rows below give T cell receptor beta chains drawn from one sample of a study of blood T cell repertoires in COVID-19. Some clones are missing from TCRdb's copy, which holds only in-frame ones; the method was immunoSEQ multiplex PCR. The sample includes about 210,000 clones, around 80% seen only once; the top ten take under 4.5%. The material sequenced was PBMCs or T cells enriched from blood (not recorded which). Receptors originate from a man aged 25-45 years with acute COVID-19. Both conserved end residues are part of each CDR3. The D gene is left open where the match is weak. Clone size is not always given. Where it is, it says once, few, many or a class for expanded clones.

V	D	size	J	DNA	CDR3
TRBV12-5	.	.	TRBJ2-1	TGTGCTAGTGGTTTGATGGGACTTAGCCTAAATGAGCAGTTCTTC	CASGLMGLSLNEQFF
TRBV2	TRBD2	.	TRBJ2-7	TGTGCCAGCAAATCGACTAGCGGGGCCTCCTACGAGCAGTACTTC	CASKSTSGASYEQYF
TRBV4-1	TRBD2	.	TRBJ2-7	TGCGCCAGCCAACAAACGGGGGGTAACCCCCGGCAGTACTTC	CASQQTGGNPRQYF
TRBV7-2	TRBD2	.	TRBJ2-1	TGTGCCAGCAGCCAGCTAGCGGGGGGCTGGCAGTTCTTC	CASSQLAGGWQFF
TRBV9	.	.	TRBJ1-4	TGTGCCAGCAGCGTCCGAGGGGAGGGAGATGAAAAACTGTTTTTT	CASSVRGEGDEKLFF
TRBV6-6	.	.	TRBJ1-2	TGTGCCAGCAGCCGCAGTGTTAACTATGGCTACACCTTC	CASSRSVNYGYTF
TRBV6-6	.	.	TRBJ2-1	TGTGCCAGCAGTTGGGGCGAGAAAAATGAGCAGTTCTTC	CASSWGEKNEQFF
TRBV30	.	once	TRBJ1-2	TGTGCCTGGAGGGAGTTGGGCTACACCTTC	CAWRELGYTF
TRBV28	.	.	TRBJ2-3	TGTGCCAGCAGTTTTGTAGCAGGGACAGATACGCAGTATTTT	CASSFVAGTDTQYF
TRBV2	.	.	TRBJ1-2	TGTGCCAGCAGTGACCAGCAGATCGGGAGGGGCTACACCTTC	CASSDQQIGRGYTF
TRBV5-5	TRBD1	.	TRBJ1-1	TGTGCCAGCAGCTTGGATCCCGGGACAGGGATAAACACTGAAGCTTTCTTT	CASSLDPGTGINTEAFF
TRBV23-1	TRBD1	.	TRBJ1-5	TGCGCCAGCAGTCAAACAGGGGGCAATCAGCCCCAGCATTTT	CASSQTGGNQPQHF
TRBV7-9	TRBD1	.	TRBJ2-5	TGTGCCAGCAGCCTCGGGACAGGGCAAGAGACCCAGTACTTC	CASSLGTGQETQYF
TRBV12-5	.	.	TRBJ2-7	TGTGCTAGTGGCCCTCGGGAGCTCGAGCAGTACTTC	CASGPRELEQYF
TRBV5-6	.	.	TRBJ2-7	TGTGCCAGCAGGGGCGCCTCCTACGAGCAGTACTTC	CASRGASYEQYF